What follows are 15 T cell receptor beta chains derived from one specimen sequenced in a study of blood T cell repertoires in COVID-19 (dated by TCRdb to about 2020). Libraries were prepared through the immunoSEQ multiplex PCR assay. The source is immuneACCESS, and TCRdb retained only in-frame sequences with V and J called. Part of the clones is not carried over; for the studies checked, unresolved V genes explain less than half of this, and the remainder is unexplained. The sample table holds 150,000 to 200,000 clones, of which around 86% were seen once. The ten top clones hold around 6.5% of the sample. Material for sequencing was peripheral blood. The origin of the receptors is an elderly woman in a cohort sampled during active or convalescent COVID-19.

The CDR3 sequence: CASSLKRANTGELFF. In nucleotides, the CDR3 is TGTGCCAGCAGCTTAAAGAGGGCGAACACCGGGGAGCTGTTTTTT. The chain combines TRBV7-9 with TRBJ2-2, with a possible D match to TRBD2 (5 bases). Trimming stripped 2 bases from V and 0 bases from J, with 7 bases between. The CDR3 totals 15 residues. Germline CDR1 reads SEHNR; CDR2 reads FQNEAQ (reference sequence).

The chain is built from TRBV18 and TRBJ2-7; no clear D gene. Looked up from germline, CDR1 is KGHSH and CDR2 is LQKENI. V was pared by 3 bases and J by 0 bases, with 12 bases between. The CDR3 contains 15 residues. This CDR3 reads CASSPSADSSYEQYV. The CDR3 bases are TGTGCCAGCTCACCGAGTGCGGATTCCTCCTACGAGCAGTACGTC.

The V call is TRBV23-1, the J call TRBJ2-1, with 7 bases identical to TRBD1. TRBV23-1 is an open reading frame, and its role is uncertain. The CDR3 runs 17 residues. V dropped 8 bases and J dropped 4; count of bases not matched to a gene: 17. The CDR3 reads CASSPGQPEVEYNEQFF. The DNA for the CDR3 is TGCGCCAGCTCCCCGGGACAGCCGGAAGTTGAGTACAATGAGCAGTTCTTC.

This clone appeared once. The gene calls are TRBV18 and TRBJ2-5; 7 positions agree with TRBD1. CDR3 length: 14 residues. Germline values: CDR1 KGHSH, CDR2 LQKENI. Trimming removed 6 bases from V and 1 base from J; junction bases left unmatched: 5. CDR3 bases: TGTGCCAGCTCTCCCCGACAGGGCCAAGAGACCCAGTACTTC. It translates to CASSPRQGQETQYF. Supplemented by reference TRBV18 and TRBJ2-5, the full variable domain reads NAGVMQNPRHLVRRRGQEARLRCSPMKGHSHVYWYRQLPEEGLKFMVYLQKENIIDESGMPKERFSAEFPKEGPSILRIQQVVRGDSAAYFCASSPRQGQETQYFGPGTRLLVL.

This clone was found a few times. The rearrangement joins TRBV2 to TRBJ2-2; no firm D call. This CDR3 is 14 amino acids long. Trimming took off 5 bases at V and 8 bases at J, with 15 bases between the two ends. The germline CDR1 and CDR2 sequences are SNHLY and FYNNEI. The CDR3 region is CASSPRGPPGELFF. As DNA, the CDR3 is TGTGCCAGCAGTCCCCGTGGGCCCCCGGGGGAGCTGTTTTTT. Based on the CDR3 plus reference TRBV2 and TRBJ2-2, the full variable domain is EPEVTQTPSHQVTQMGQEVILRCVPISNHLYFYWYRQILGQKVEFLVSFYNNEISEKSEIFDDQFSVERPDGSNFTLKIRSTKLEDSAMYFCASSPRGPPGELFFGEGSRLTVL.

The J gene is TRBJ1-1, the V gene TRBV10-2; D perhaps matches TRBD1 (5 bases). This CDR3 region has 13 residues. V was trimmed by 7 bases and J by 1 base, leaving 10 bases between them. Per germline, CDR1 WSHSY and CDR2 SAAADI. The CDR3 nucleotides read TGCGCCAGCATCGTCGGGGGGAACACTGAAGCTTTCTTT. The encoded protein is CASIVGGNTEAFF.

J is TRBJ1-6 and V is TRBV5-4; a possible D gene is TRBD1 (5 bases). This CDR3 comprises 15 residues. Between the trimmed V and J ends, which lost 0 bases and 7 bases, there was a span of 11 bases. Germline V gene sequence: CDR1 SGHNT, CDR2 YYREEE (reference sequence). Written as DNA, the CDR3 is TGTGCCAGCAGCTTGGCGGGGGGTGGCAATTCACCCCTCCACTTT. Its protein product is CASSLAGGGNSPLHF.

J is TRBJ2-5 and V is TRBV4-2, with D possibly matching TRBD2 (6 bases). The V gene's germline CDR1 is LGHNA and CDR2 YNFKEQ. The CDR3 length is 16 residues. V shed 0 bases and J shed 2 bases, with 13 bases lying between them. The CDR3 nucleotides are TGTGCCAGCAGCCAAGATAGTACTAGCATACAAGAGACCCAGTACTTC. This sequence encodes CASSQDSTSIQETQYF.

The rearrangement uses TRBV20-1 and TRBJ1-5; D might be TRBD1 (6 bases). This CDR3 is built from 13 residues. Germline CDR1 and CDR2: DFQATT and SNEGSKA (reference sequence). V was pared by 3 bases and J by 6 bases, with 12 bases between. The CDR3 DNA reads as TGCAGTGCTAGTATACAGGGTGGTCAGCCCCAGCATTTT. Its translation is CSASIQGGQPQHF.

The rearrangement links TRBV27 to TRBJ1-1; D is perhaps TRBD1 (5 bases). Trimming removed 3 bases at V and 5 bases at J, with 13 bases between. CDR1 and CDR2 from the germline V gene are MNHEY and SMNVEV (reference sequence). The CDR3 has 14 residues. The CDR3: CASSLPGAGTEAFF. The CDR3 nucleotides read TGTGCCAGCAGTTTGCCTGGGGCCGGGACTGAAGCTTTCTTT.

This rearrangement joins TRBV4-3 to TRBJ1-1; no definite D call. The CDR3 has 16 amino acids. Germline V gene sequence: CDR1 LGHNA, CDR2 YSLEER. Trimming took off 0 bases at V and 4 bases at J, with 15 bases between the two ends. CDR3 sequence: CASSQDPHRVGTEAFF. DNA of the CDR3: TGCGCCAGCAGCCAAGATCCCCACCGAGTTGGCACTGAAGCTTTCTTT.

V usage is TRBV30 and J usage is TRBJ1-3; D remains ambiguous. CDR1 and CDR2 from the germline V gene are GTSNPN and SVGIG (reference sequence). Trimming took 1 base from V and 0 from J, leaving 10 bases between them. This CDR3 is built from 15 residues. The CDR3: CAWSADILSGNTIYF. For the CDR3, the DNA is TGTGCCTGGAGTGCCGACATTCTCTCTGGAAACACCATATATTTT.

V is TRBV10-3 and J is TRBJ1-1; the D is unclear. Trimming stripped 10 bases from V and 1 base from J, with 7 bases between. The V gene's germline CDR1 is ENHRY and CDR2 SYGVKD. This CDR3 spans 11 amino acids. The CDR3 is CASTRNTEAFF. The CDR3 nucleotides read TGTGCCAGCACACGGAACACTGAAGCTTTCTTT.

This clone was found once. This sequence joins TRBV2 and TRBJ2-5, with D perhaps TRBD2 (5 bases). The germline V gene has CDR1 SNHLY and CDR2 FYNNEI. The CDR3 loop spans 10 amino acids. Trimming pared 6 bases from V and 11 bases from J, leaving 10 bases between. CDR3 loop: CASSSGSQYF. The CDR3 DNA reads TGTGCCAGCAGCTCGGGGAGTCAGTACTTC.

The rearrangement joins TRBV11-2 to TRBJ2-1, with 11 bases that match TRBD1. Germline CDR1 reads SGHAT; CDR2 reads FQNNGV. With 1 base clipped from V and 0 bases from J, the junction kept 8 bases outside the gene matches. The CDR3 runs 19 residues. CDR3 bases: TGTGCCAGCAGCTTAGTCCCCCGGACAGGGGGCTTCTCCTACAATGAGCAGTTCTTC. It encodes CASSLVPRTGGFSYNEQFF.